One T cell receptor beta chain is described in this entry. This sample is drawn from a study of T cells in localized non-small cell lung cancer. Produced via immunoSEQ multiplex PCR; TCRdb's table is partial and in-frame only. The table shows 30,000 to 40,000 clones, with 80% to 90% occurring only once. Germline values: CDR1 MDHEN, CDR2 SYDVKM. The CDR3 has 13 amino acids. The V gene lost 3 bases and the J gene lost 7 bases, with 9 bases spanning the gap. The specimen comprised peripheral blood mononuclear cells, sampled before any cancer treatment. The J gene is TRBJ1-4, the V gene TRBV28; D is unclear. The receptor comes from a male donor aged 60 or older with stage II lung adenocarcinoma. CDR3 sequence: CASSLGWVEKLFF. As DNA, the CDR3 is TGTGCCAGCAGTTTGGGGTGGGTTGAAAAACTGTTTTTT.